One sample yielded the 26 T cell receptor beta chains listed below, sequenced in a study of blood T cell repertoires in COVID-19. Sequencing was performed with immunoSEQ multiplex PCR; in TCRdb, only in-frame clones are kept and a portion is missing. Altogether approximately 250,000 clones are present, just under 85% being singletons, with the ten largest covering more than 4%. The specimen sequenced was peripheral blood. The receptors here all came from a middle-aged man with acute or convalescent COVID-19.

Here the CDR3 DNA reads TGTGCCAGCAGCTCACAGGGGCTTGGCTACACCTTC. Encoded protein: CASSSQGLGYTF. The chain recombines TRBV11-2 with TRBJ1-2; 7 positions agree with TRBD1. CDR1 and CDR2 (germline): SGHAT, FQNNGV. The CDR3 contains 12 residues. V lost 4 bases, J lost 7 bases, and 3 bases stayed unmatched.

Here the CDR3 reads CASSLRRGPRANVLTF. The CDR3 DNA follows: TGTGCCAGCAGCTTAAGAAGAGGGCCTCGGGCCAACGTCCTGACTTTC. The rearrangement links TRBV11-3 to TRBJ2-6; D is possibly TRBD2 (5 bases). Deletions cut 2 bases from V and 5 bases from J, with 13 bases between. Germline V gene data show CDR1 as SGHNT and CDR2 as YENEEA. CDR3 size: 16 residues.

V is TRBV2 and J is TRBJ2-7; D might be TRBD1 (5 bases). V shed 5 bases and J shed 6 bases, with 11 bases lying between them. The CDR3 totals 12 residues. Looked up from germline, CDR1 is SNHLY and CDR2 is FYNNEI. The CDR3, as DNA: TGTGCCAGCAGTAAAAGGGGTTCCGAGCAGTACTTC. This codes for CASSKRGSEQYF.

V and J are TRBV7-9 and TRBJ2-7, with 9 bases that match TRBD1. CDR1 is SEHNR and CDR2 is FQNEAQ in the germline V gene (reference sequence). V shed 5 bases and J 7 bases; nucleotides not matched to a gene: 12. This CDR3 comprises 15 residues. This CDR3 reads CASSSGDRVLLEQYF. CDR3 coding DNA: TGTGCCAGCAGCAGCGGGGACAGGGTACTATTAGAGCAGTACTTC. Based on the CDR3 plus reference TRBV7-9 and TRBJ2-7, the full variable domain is DTGVSQNPRHKITKRGQNVTFRCDPISEHNRLYWYRQTLGQGPEFLTYFQNEAQLEKSRLLSDRFSAERPKGSFSTLEIQRTEQGDSAMYLCASSSGDRVLLEQYFGPGTRLTVT.

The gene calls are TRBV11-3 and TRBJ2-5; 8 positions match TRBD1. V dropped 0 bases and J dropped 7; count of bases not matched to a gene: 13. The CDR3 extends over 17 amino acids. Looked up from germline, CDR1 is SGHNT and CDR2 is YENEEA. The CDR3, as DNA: TGTGCCAGCAGCTTAGATCGGCGGCAGGGGGCATCGGGGACCCAGTACTTC. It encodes CASSLDRRQGASGTQYF.

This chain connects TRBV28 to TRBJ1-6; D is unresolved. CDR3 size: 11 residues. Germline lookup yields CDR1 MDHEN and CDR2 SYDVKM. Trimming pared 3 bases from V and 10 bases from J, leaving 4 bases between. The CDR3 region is CASSFGSPLHF. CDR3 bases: TGTGCCAGCAGTTTCGGGTCACCCCTCCACTTT.

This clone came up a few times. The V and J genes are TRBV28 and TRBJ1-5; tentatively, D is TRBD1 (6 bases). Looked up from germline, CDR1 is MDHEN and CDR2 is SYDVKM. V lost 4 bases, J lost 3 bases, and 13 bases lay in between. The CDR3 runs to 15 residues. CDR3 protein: CASSYSGAPNQPQHF. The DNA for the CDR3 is TGTGCCAGCAGTTATTCAGGGGCGCCCAATCAGCCCCAGCATTTT.

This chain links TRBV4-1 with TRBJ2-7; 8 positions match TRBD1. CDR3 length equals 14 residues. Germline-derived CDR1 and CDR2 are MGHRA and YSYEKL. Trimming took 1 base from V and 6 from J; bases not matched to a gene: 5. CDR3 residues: CASSQGTGLREQYF. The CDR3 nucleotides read TGCGCCAGCAGCCAAGGGACAGGGCTACGCGAGCAGTACTTC.

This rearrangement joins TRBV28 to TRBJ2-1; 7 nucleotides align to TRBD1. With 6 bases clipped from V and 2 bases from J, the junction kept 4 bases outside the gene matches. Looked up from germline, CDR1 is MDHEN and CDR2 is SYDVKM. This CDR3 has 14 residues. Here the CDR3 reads CASRSGGTYNEQFF. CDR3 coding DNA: TGTGCCAGCAGATCAGGGGGTACCTACAATGAGCAGTTCTTC.

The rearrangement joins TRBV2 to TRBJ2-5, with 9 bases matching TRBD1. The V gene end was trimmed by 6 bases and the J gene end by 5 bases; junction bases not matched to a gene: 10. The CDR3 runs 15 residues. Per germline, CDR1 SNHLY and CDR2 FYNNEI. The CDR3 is CASREPGTGSETQYF. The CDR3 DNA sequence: TGTGCCAGCAGAGAACCCGGGACAGGGTCGGAGACCCAGTACTTC. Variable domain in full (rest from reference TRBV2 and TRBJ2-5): EPEVTQTPSHQVTQMGQEVILRCVPISNHLYFYWYRQILGQKVEFLVSFYNNEISEKSEIFDDQFSVERPDGSNFTLKIRSTKLEDSAMYFCASREPGTGSETQYFGPGTRLLVL.

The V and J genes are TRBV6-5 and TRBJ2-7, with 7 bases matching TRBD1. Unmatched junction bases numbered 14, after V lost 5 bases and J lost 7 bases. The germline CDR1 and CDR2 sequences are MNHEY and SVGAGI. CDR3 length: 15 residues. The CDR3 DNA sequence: TGTGCCAGCAGTCCTCAGACAGGGTATCTGCGAGAGCAGTACTTC. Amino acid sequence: CASSPQTGYLREQYF.

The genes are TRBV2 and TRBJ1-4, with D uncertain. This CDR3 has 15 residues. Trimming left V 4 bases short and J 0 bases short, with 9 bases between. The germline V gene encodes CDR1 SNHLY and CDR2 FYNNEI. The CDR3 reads CASSADSATNEKLFF. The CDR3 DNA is TGTGCCAGCAGTGCGGACTCTGCAACTAATGAAAAACTGTTTTTT.

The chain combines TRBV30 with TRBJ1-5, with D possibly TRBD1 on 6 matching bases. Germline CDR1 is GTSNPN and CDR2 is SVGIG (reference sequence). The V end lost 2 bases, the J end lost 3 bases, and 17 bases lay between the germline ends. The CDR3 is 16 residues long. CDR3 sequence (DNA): TGTGCCTGGAGTCCTCCAGTGGGGGGGCTCAATCAGCCCCAGCATTTT. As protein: CAWSPPVGGLNQPQHF.

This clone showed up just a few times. The CDR3 DNA reads as TGTGCCAGCAGCCAAGATAAGGGACAGGGAGATACGCAGTATTTT. This encodes CASSQDKGQGDTQYF. The chain has TRBV4-2 and TRBJ2-3; TRBD1 agrees at 9 bases. The V gene's germline CDR1 is LGHNA and CDR2 YNFKEQ. Germline trimming cut 0 bases from V and 5 bases from J; bases unmatched to any gene: 3. The CDR3 loop spans 15 amino acids.

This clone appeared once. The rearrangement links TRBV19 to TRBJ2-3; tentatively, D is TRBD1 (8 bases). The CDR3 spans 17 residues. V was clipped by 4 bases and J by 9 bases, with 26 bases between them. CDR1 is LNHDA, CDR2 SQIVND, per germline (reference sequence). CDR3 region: CASSSTGGVLEGRTQYF. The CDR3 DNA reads TGTGCCAGTAGTAGTACAGGGGGGGTGCTTGAGGGAAGGACGCAGTATTTT. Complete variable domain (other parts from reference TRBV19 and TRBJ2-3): DGGITQSPKYLFRKEGQNVTLSCEQNLNHDAMYWYRQDPGQGLRLIYYSQIVNDFQKGDIAEGYSVSREKKESFPLTVTSAQKNPTAFYLCASSSTGGVLEGRTQYFGPGTRLTVL.

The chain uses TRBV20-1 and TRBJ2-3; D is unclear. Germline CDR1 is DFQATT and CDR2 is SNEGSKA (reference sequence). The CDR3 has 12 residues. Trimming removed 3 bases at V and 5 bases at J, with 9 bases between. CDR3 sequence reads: CSASPLKDTQYF. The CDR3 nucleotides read TGCAGTGCTAGTCCCCTTAAAGATACGCAGTATTTT.

Here the CDR3 reads CATSRDSGIYEQYF. The CDR3 DNA reads TGTGCCACCAGCAGAGACAGCGGGATCTACGAGCAGTACTTC. V gene TRBV15 combines with J gene TRBJ2-7; 7 nucleotides align to TRBD2. J lost 3 bases, V lost 0 bases, and 2 bases had no gene match. The CDR3 length is 14 residues. Per the germline V gene, CDR1 is LNHNV and CDR2 is YYDKDF (reference sequence).

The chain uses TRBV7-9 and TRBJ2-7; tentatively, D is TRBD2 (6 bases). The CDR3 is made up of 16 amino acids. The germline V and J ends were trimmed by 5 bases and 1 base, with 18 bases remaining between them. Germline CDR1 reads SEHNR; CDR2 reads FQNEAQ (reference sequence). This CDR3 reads CASSTTRDSQSYEQYF. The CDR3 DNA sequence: TGTGCCAGCAGCACCACCCGGGACTCCCAATCCTACGAGCAGTACTTC.

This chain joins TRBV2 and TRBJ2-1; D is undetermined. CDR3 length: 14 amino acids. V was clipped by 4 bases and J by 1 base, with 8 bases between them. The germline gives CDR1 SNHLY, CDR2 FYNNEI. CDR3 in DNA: TGTGCCAGCAGTGGCCGCAGTTCCTACAATGAGCAGTTCTTC. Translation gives CASSGRSSYNEQFF.

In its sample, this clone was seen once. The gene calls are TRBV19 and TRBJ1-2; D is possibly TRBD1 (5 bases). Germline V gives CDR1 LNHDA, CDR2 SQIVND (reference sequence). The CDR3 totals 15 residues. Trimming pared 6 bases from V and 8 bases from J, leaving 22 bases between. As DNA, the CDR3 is TGTGCCAGTAGGGTCCCTTCGACAGTCCGGGCGGGCTACACCTTC. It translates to CASRVPSTVRAGYTF.

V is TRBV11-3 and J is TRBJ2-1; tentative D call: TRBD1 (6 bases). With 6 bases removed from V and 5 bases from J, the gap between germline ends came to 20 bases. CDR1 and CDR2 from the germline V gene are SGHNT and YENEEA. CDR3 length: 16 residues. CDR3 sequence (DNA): TGTGCCAGCAGACCAAGGGGGACACTGGGCAACAATGAGCAGTTCTTC. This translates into CASRPRGTLGNNEQFF.

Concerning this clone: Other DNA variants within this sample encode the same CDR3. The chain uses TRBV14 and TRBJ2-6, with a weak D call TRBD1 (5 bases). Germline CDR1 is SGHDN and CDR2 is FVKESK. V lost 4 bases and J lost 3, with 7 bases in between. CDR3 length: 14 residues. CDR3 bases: TGTGCCAGCAGCCCTACAGGTGGGGCCAACGTCCTGACTTTC. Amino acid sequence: CASSPTGGANVLTF.

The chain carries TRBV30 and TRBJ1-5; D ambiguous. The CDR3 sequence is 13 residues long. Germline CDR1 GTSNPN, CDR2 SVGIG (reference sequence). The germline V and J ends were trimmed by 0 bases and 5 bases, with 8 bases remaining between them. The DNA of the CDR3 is TGTGCCTGGAGTGTGAGGTGGGATCAGCCCCAGCATTTT. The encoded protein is CAWSVRWDQPQHF.

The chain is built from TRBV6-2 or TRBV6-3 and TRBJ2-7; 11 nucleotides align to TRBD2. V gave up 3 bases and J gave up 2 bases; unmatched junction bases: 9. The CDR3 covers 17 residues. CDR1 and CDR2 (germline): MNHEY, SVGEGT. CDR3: CASSYPLLAGGTYEQYF. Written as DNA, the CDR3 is TGTGCCAGCAGTTATCCTCTTCTAGCGGGGGGTACCTACGAGCAGTACTTC.

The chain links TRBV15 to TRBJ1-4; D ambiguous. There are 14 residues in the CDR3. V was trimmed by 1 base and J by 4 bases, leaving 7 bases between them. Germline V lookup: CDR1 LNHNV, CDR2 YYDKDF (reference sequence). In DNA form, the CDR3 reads TGTGCCACCAGCAGAGGAGGGCTTAATGAAAAACTGTTTTTT. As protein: CATSRGGLNEKLFF.

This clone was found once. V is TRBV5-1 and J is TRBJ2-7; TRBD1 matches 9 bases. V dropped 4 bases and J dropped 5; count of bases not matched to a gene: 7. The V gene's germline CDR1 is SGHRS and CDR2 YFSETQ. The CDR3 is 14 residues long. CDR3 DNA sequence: TGCGCCAGCAGCGACAGGGGGAGTAGAAACGAGCAGTACTTC. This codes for CASSDRGSRNEQYF. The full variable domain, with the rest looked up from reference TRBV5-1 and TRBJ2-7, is KAGVTQTPRYLIKTRGQQVTLSCSPISGHRSVSWYQQTPGQGLQFLFEYFSETQRNKGNFPGRFSGRQFSNSRSEMNVSTLELGDSALYLCASSDRGSRNEQYFGPGTRLTVT.